These T cell receptor beta chains were read from a single sample in a study of cytomegalovirus exposure and HLA in healthy donors. TCRdb keeps only in-frame clones here, not all; method: immunoSEQ multiplex PCR. The sample includes approximately 220,000 clones, about 90% of them seen just once. The sequenced material came from PBMCs. Every receptor here comes from a woman younger than 35 in good health and CMV-seronegative. Both conserved end residues are part of each CDR3. The D gene is left open where the match is weak. The size of a clone is reported for some rows only, either as once, few or many, or as a class for expanded clones.

v_gene: TRBV29-1; d_gene: TRBD2; j_gene: TRBJ2-1; abundance: NA; CDR3nt: TGCAGCGTTGAATCGGGACTAGCGGGAGGGTACAATGAGCAGTTCTTC; CDR3aa: CSVESGLAGGYNEQFF
v_gene: TRBV27; d_gene: TRBD1; j_gene: TRBJ2-3; abundance: NA; CDR3nt: TGTGCCAGCAGTTCGACAGGGAACTCGGGGACAGATACGCAGTATTTT; CDR3aa: CASSSTGNSGTDTQYF
v_gene: TRBV6-1; d_gene: NA; j_gene: TRBJ2-7; abundance: NA; CDR3nt: TGTGCCAGCAGTGAAGGCGGTGCGCGGACCTACGAGCAGTACTTC; CDR3aa: CASSEGGARTYEQYF
v_gene: TRBV30; d_gene: NA; j_gene: TRBJ2-7; abundance: once; CDR3nt: TGTGCCTGGAGTGTACGAGGCGAGCAGTACTTC; CDR3aa: CAWSVRGEQYF
v_gene: TRBV6-5; d_gene: TRBD1; j_gene: TRBJ1-1; abundance: NA; CDR3nt: TGTGCCAGCAGTCCAACCGGGACAGGGTTCACTGAAGCTTTCTTT; CDR3aa: CASSPTGTGFTEAFF
v_gene: TRBV6-4; d_gene: TRBD2; j_gene: TRBJ2-3; abundance: NA; CDR3nt: TGTGCCAGCAGTGCTAGCGGGGGGACAGATACGCAGTATTTT; CDR3aa: CASSASGGTDTQYF
v_gene: TRBV6-1; d_gene: TRBD1; j_gene: TRBJ2-3; abundance: NA; CDR3nt: TGTGCCAGCGCCGACAGGGTTACATCGGATACGCAGTATTTT; CDR3aa: CASADRVTSDTQYF
v_gene: TRBV29-1; d_gene: NA; j_gene: TRBJ2-5; abundance: NA; CDR3nt: TGCAGCGTCGACTGGAGACAGGAAGAGACCCAGTACTTC; CDR3aa: CSVDWRQEETQYF
v_gene: TRBV19; d_gene: TRBD1; j_gene: TRBJ1-1; abundance: NA; CDR3nt: TGTGCCAGTAGTATCCCAGGGGGAGAGGGCACTGAAGCTTTCTTT; CDR3aa: CASSIPGGEGTEAFF
v_gene: TRBV28; d_gene: NA; j_gene: TRBJ1-4; abundance: NA; CDR3nt: TGTGCCAGCAACTTCGCGGGGGCGCGAGATGAAAAACTGTTTTTT; CDR3aa: CASNFAGARDEKLFF
v_gene: TRBV7-2; d_gene: NA; j_gene: TRBJ2-1; abundance: NA; CDR3nt: TGTGCCAGCAGCCTCTTCAGGGAAAGCAATGAGCAGTTCTTC; CDR3aa: CASSLFRESNEQFF
v_gene: TRBV5-5; d_gene: NA; j_gene: TRBJ1-1; abundance: once; CDR3nt: TGTGCCAGCAGCCTGGGGAGTGATGAGGGTCAGAACACTGAAGCTTTCTTT; CDR3aa: CASSLGSDEGQNTEAFF
v_gene: TRBV7-9; d_gene: NA; j_gene: TRBJ1-1; abundance: NA; CDR3nt: TGTGCCAGCACCCTTACAGGGAACACTGAAGCTTTCTTT; CDR3aa: CASTLTGNTEAFF
v_gene: TRBV11-1; d_gene: TRBD1; j_gene: TRBJ1-6; abundance: NA; CDR3nt: TGTGCCAGCAGCTTTGAGGGGGCTCGTGTTGACTCACCCCTCCACTTT; CDR3aa: CASSFEGARVDSPLHF
v_gene: TRBV6-6; d_gene: NA; j_gene: TRBJ2-7; abundance: NA; CDR3nt: TGTGCCAGCAGTTACTCGTACGGGACCTACGAGCAGTACTTC; CDR3aa: CASSYSYGTYEQYF
v_gene: TRBV25-1; d_gene: TRBD1; j_gene: TRBJ2-2; abundance: few; CDR3nt: TGTGCCAGCAGTGAACAGGGGGACACCGGGGAGCTGTTTTTT; CDR3aa: CASSEQGDTGELFF
v_gene: TRBV30; d_gene: NA; j_gene: TRBJ1-5; abundance: NA; CDR3nt: TGTGCCTGGAGTGTACACTCAGGGTATAATCAGCCCCAGCATTTT; CDR3aa: CAWSVHSGYNQPQHF
v_gene: TRBV6-5; d_gene: NA; j_gene: TRBJ1-1; abundance: NA; CDR3nt: TGTGCCAGCAGTCCCTACCGGAACACTGAAGCTTTCTTT; CDR3aa: CASSPYRNTEAFF
v_gene: TRBV6-5; d_gene: NA; j_gene: TRBJ1-6; abundance: NA; CDR3nt: TGTGCCAGCAGTTACTCAATAGATTCACCCCTCCACTTT; CDR3aa: CASSYSIDSPLHF
v_gene: TRBV5-1; d_gene: NA; j_gene: TRBJ1-5; abundance: NA; CDR3nt: TGCGCCAGCAGTCCCGGGACACCTAGCAATCAGCCCCAGCATTTT; CDR3aa: CASSPGTPSNQPQHF
v_gene: TRBV19; d_gene: TRBD1; j_gene: TRBJ2-3; abundance: NA; CDR3nt: TGTGCCAGTAGTTCGGACAGGGAACTAGTCACAGATACGCAGTATTTT; CDR3aa: CASSSDRELVTDTQYF
v_gene: TRBV5-1; d_gene: NA; j_gene: TRBJ2-7; abundance: NA; CDR3nt: TGCGCCAGCAGCCGAATCGCCCAGGGTGTGTCTATCCACGAGCAGTACTTC; CDR3aa: CASSRIAQGVSIHEQYF
v_gene: TRBV5-1; d_gene: TRBD1; j_gene: TRBJ2-5; abundance: NA; CDR3nt: TGCGCCAGCAGCCCGACAGGGGCGGGGGAGACCCAGTACTTC; CDR3aa: CASSPTGAGETQYF
v_gene: TRBV25-1; d_gene: TRBD1; j_gene: TRBJ2-7; abundance: NA; CDR3nt: TGTGCCAGCAGTGACGGGACAGGCCCGAACTACGAGCAGTACTTC; CDR3aa: CASSDGTGPNYEQYF
v_gene: TRBV5-1; d_gene: TRBD1; j_gene: TRBJ1-4; abundance: NA; CDR3nt: TGCGCCAGCAGCCAGGACAGGGGTCTGGAGGAAAAACTGTTTTTT; CDR3aa: CASSQDRGLEEKLFF
v_gene: TRBV9; d_gene: NA; j_gene: TRBJ2-1; abundance: NA; CDR3nt: TGTGCCAGCAGCGCCCTCGGGGATTTCGGTGAGCAGTTCTTC; CDR3aa: CASSALGDFGEQFF
v_gene: TRBV5-1; d_gene: TRBD1; j_gene: TRBJ2-1; abundance: NA; CDR3nt: TGCGCCAGCAGCTTAGCCGACAGGGGGAATGAGCAGTTCTTC; CDR3aa: CASSLADRGNEQFF
v_gene: TRBV5-6; d_gene: TRBD1; j_gene: TRBJ2-1; abundance: NA; CDR3nt: TGTGCCAGCAGCCTACACGGACAGGGCTACAATGAGCAGTTCTTC; CDR3aa: CASSLHGQGYNEQFF
v_gene: TRBV2; d_gene: NA; j_gene: TRBJ2-7; abundance: NA; CDR3nt: TGTGCCAGCAGCGGACAGAGTCTCTACGAGCAGTACTTC; CDR3aa: CASSGQSLYEQYF
v_gene: TRBV5-1; d_gene: NA; j_gene: TRBJ1-1; abundance: once; CDR3nt: TGCGCCAGCAGCCTCCCGGGGACTCTAGGATCTGAAGCTTTCTTT; CDR3aa: CASSLPGTLGSEAFF